This entry features one T cell receptor (beta chain) sequence. Its antigen is not identified. cDNA serving as the sequencing template came from extracted, reverse transcribed RNA. Profiling relied on immunoSEQ multiplex PCR, and the TCRdb table lists in-frame clones only, not all of them. The sample lists some 190,000 clones, approximately 67% seen once, with 1.3% in the top ten. This sample is drawn from a study of CD8+ T cells in alopecia areata. Study information: Oral tofacitinib (5 to 10 mg twice daily) was administered to treated patients. Study-wide results and caveats: It was observed that many expanded lesional clones persisted in scalp and blood during tofacitinib. Across lesional scalp, and particularly alopecia totalis/universalis, clonality surpassed that of normal scalp. It was less clear whether patients shared TCRs than it was in mice, possibly because of HLA.

This CDR3 region has 13 residues. The germline V gene encodes CDR1 LNHDA and CDR2 SQIVND (reference sequence). The V end was cut by 3 bases, the J end by 11 bases, with 16 bases between. Described treatment: oral pan-JAK inhibitor, 5-10 mg twice daily. Material: CD4+ T cells sorted from blood, obtained at approximately week 49, from a patient treated with tofacitinib. The clonotype was recovered from a human donor with alopecia areata. The V call is TRBV19, the J call TRBJ1-1; TRBD1 is a possible D gene (6 bases). The CDR3 DNA sequence: TGTGCCAGTAGTATCACTTCAGGGGTGTATGCTTTCTTT. Translating it yields CASSITSGVYAFF.